This T cell receptor (beta chain) was obtained from a study of OX40 agonist ivuxolimab in advanced cancers. The V and J ends lost 6 bases and 11 bases respectively, with 22 bases between them. This CDR3 has 15 amino acids. Germline V lookup: CDR1 MDHEN, CDR2 SYDVKM. Assay: immunoSEQ multiplex PCR; the TCRdb copy retains only in-frame clones and omits some. Of tens of thousands of clones listed, around 85% were seen once; the top ten hold 1.9%. V gene TRBV28 combines with J gene TRBJ1-4; possible D gene TRBD1, 5 bases. This clonotype was obtained from an adult with an advanced solid tumor such as melanoma, head and neck, liver or kidney cancer. The starting material was CD4+ or CD8+ T cells sorted from blood, obtained in a trial of the OX40 agonist ivuxolimab. The CDR3 coding sequence is TGTGCCAGCAGCCGGGACGGATCCCTCAGGTTGAAACTGTTTTTT. Translating gives CASSRDGSLRLKLFF. The complete variable domain, with remaining parts taken from reference TRBV28 and TRBJ1-4, reads DVKVTQSSRYLVKRTGEKVFLECVQDMDHENMFWYRQDPGLGLRLIYFSYDVKMKEKGDIPEGYSVSREKKERFSLILESASTNQTSMYLCASSRDGSLRLKLFFGSGTQLSVL.